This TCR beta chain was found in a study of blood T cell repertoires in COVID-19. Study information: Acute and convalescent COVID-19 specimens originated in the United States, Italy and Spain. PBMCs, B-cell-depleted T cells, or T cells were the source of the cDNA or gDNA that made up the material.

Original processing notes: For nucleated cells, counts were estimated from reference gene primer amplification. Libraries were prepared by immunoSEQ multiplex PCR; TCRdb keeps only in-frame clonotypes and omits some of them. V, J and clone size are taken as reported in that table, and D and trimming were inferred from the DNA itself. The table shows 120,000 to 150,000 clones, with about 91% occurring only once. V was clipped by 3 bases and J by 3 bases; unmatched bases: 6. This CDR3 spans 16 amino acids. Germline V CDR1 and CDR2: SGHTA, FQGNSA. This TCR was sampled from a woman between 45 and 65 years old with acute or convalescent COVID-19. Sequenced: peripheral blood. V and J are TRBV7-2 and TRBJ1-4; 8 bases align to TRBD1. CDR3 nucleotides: TGTGCCAGCAGCTTCTCAGGGGGCGCCCCTAATGAAAAACTGTTTTTT. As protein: CASSFSGGAPNEKLFF.